This paragraph covers one T cell receptor beta chain sequence. Only CD45RO-negative cells positively selected for CCR7 counted as naive CD8 cells, so terminally differentiated effector memory CD45RA+ cells were excluded. The data were taken from a study of shared clonotypes between healthy human individuals. CDR3 length equals 15 residues. Trimming at V came to 5 bases and at J to 1 base, leaving 4 bases not matched to a gene. Germline CDR1 and CDR2: MNHEY and SMNVEV (reference sequence). Measured with immunoSEQ multiplex PCR; TCRdb has only the in-frame clones, and not every one. Altogether about 2.2 million clones are present, over 85% being singletons, with the ten largest covering approximately 1.6%.

This TCR was sampled from a man between 18 and 35 years old in good health. Some clones in this sample may be carry-over from other donors' samples. The sequenced sample was naive CD8+ T cells from PBMCs. The chain joins TRBV27 to TRBJ2-2; the match to TRBD1 covers 7 bases. In DNA form, the CDR3 reads TGTGCCAGCAGTGTCGGGACAGTGAACACCGGGGAGCTGTTTTTT. Translation gives CASSVGTVNTGELFF.